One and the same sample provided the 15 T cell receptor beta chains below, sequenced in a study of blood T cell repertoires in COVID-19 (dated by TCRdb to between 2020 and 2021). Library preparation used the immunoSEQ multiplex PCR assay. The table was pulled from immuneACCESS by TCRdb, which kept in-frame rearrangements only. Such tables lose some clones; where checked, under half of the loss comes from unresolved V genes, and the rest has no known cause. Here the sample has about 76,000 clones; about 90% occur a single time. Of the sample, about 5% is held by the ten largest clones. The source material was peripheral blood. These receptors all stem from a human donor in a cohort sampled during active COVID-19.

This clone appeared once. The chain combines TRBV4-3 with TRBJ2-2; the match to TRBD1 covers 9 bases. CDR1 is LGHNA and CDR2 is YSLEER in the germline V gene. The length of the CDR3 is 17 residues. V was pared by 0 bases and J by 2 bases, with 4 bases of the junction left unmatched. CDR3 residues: CASSQERTGVNTGELFF. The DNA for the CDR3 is TGCGCCAGCAGCCAAGAAAGGACAGGGGTCAACACCGGGGAGCTGTTTTTT.

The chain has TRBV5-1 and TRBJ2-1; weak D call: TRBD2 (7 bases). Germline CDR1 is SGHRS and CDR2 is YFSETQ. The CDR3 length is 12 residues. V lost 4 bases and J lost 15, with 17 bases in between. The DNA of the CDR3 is TGCGCCAGCAGCAAGGAGGGGGGGGAACCGTTCTTC. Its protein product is CASSKEGGEPFF.

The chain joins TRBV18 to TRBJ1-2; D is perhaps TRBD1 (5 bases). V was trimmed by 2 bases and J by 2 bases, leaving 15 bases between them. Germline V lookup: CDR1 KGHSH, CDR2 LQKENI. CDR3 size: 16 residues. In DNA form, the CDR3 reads TGTGCCAGCTCACCAGATTGGGCTTCAGGGAACTATGGCTACACCTTC. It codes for CASSPDWASGNYGYTF.

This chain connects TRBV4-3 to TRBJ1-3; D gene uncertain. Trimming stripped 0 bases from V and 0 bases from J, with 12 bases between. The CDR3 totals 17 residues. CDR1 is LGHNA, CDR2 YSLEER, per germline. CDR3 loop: CASSQDRAAYSGNTIYF. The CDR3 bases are TGCGCCAGCAGCCAAGATCGCGCTGCCTACTCTGGAAACACCATATATTTT.

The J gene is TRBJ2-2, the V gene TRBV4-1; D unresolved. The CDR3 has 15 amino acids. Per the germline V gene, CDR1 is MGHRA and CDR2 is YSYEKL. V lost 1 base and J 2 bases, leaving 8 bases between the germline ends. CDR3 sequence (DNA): TGCGCCAGCAGCCAAGCAGTAGCAAACACCGGGGAGCTGTTTTTT. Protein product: CASSQAVANTGELFF.

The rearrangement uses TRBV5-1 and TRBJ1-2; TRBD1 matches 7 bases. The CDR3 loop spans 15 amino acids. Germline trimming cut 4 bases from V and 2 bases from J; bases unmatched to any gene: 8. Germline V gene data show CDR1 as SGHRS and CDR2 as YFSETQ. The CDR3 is CASSPIGTENYGYTF. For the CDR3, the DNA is TGCGCCAGCAGCCCGATCGGGACAGAAAACTATGGCTACACCTTC. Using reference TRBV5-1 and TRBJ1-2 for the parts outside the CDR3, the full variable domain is KAGVTQTPRYLIKTRGQQVTLSCSPISGHRSVSWYQQTPGQGLQFLFEYFSETQRNKGNFPGRFSGRQFSNSRSEMNVSTLELGDSALYLCASSPIGTENYGYTFGSGTRLTVV.

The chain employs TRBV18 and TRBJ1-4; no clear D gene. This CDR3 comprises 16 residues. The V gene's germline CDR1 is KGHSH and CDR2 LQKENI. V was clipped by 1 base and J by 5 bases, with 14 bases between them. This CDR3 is CASSPLGPGVNEKLFF. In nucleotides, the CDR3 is TGTGCCAGCTCACCACTAGGTCCCGGGGTCAATGAAAAACTGTTTTTT.

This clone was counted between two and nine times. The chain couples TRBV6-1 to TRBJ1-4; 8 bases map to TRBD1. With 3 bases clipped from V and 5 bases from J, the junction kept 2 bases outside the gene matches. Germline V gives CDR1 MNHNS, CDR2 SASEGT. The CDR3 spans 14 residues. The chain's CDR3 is CASSEDRENEKLFF. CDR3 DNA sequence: TGTGCCAGCAGTGAGGACAGGGAGAATGAAAAACTGTTTTTT.

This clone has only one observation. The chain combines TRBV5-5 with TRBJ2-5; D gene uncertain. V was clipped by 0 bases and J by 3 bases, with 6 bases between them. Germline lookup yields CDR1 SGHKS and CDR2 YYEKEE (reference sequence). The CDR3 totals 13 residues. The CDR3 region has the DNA TGTGCCAGCAGCTTGGCTCCTAAAGAGACCCAGTACTTC. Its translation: CASSLAPKETQYF.

The CDR3 DNA follows: TGCGCCAGCAGCCGACGGGCAACTAATGAAAAACTGTTTTTT. Protein: CASSRRATNEKLFF. This sequence joins TRBV5-1 and TRBJ1-4; D uncertain. The V and J ends lost 4 bases and 0 bases respectively, with 7 bases between them. The germline CDR1 and CDR2 sequences are SGHRS and YFSETQ. The CDR3 extends over 14 amino acids. The full variable domain, in which reference TRBV5-1 and TRBJ1-4 provide the parts outside the CDR3, is KAGVTQTPRYLIKTRGQQVTLSCSPISGHRSVSWYQQTPGQGLQFLFEYFSETQRNKGNFPGRFSGRQFSNSRSEMNVSTLELGDSALYLCASSRRATNEKLFFGSGTQLSVL.

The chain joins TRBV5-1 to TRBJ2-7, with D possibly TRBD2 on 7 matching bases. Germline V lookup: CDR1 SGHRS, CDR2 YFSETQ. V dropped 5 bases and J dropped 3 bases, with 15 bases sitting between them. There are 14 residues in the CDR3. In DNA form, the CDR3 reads TGCGCCAGCAGTCGGGATAGGGGGGGCTACGAGCAGTACTTC. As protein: CASSRDRGGYEQYF.

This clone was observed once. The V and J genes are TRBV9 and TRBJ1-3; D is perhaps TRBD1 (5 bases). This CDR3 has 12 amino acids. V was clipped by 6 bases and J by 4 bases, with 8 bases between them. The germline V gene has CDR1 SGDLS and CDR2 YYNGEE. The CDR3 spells CASNRGGNTIYF. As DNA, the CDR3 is TGTGCCAGCAACCGGGGGGGAAACACCATATATTTT.

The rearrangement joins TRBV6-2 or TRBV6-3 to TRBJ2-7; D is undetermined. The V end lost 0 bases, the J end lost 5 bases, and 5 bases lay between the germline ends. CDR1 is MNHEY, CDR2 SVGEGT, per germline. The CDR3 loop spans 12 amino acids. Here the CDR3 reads CASSYSPDEQYF. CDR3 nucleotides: TGTGCCAGCAGTTACTCCCCCGACGAGCAGTACTTC.

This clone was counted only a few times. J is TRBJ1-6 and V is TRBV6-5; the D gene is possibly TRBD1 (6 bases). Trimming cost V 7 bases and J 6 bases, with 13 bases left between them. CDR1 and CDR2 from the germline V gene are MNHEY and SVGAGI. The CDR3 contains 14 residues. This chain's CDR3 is CASTQDRLNSPLHF. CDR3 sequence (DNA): TGTGCCAGCACCCAGGACAGACTTAATTCACCCCTCCACTTT.

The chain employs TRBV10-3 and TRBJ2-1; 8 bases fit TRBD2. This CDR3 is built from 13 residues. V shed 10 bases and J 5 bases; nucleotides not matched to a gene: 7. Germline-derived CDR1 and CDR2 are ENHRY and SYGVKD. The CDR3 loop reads CANGGDGDNEQFF. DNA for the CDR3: TGTGCCAACGGGGGGGACGGGGACAATGAGCAGTTCTTC.